This record looks at one T cell receptor (beta chain) sequence and its context. V was shortened by 8 bases and J by 5 bases, with 9 bases between the two germline ends. This CDR3 is built from 11 residues. TCRdb's table, derived via immunoSEQ multiplex PCR, lists solely in-frame clones and lacks some. There are about 14,000 clones in the sample; 73% occur only once, and around 8.9% lies in the top ten. This specimen comes from a study of blood T cell repertoires in COVID-19. As for the study in general: Italy, Spain and the United States were the sources of the convalescent and acute COVID-19 samples.

Specimen: peripheral blood. The genes are TRBV12-3 or TRBV12-4 and TRBJ1-2; no firm D call. The clonotype comes from a man between 65 and 79 years old with acute or convalescent COVID-19. The CDR3: CASGRGYGYTF. CDR3 in DNA: TGTGCCAGCGGCCGTGGTTATGGCTACACCTTC.